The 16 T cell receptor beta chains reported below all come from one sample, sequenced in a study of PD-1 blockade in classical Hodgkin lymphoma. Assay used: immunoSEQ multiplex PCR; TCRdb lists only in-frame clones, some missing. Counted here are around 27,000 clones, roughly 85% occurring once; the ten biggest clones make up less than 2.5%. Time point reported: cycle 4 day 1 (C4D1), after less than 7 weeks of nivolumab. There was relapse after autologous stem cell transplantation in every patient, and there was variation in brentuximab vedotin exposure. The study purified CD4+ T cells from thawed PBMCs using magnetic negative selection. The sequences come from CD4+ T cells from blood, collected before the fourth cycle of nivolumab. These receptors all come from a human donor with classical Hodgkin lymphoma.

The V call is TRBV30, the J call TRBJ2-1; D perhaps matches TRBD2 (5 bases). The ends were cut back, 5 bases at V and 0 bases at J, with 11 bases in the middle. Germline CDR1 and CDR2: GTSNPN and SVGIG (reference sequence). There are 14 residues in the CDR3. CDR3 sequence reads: CAWSTTSSYNEQFF. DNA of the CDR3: TGTGCCTGGTCTACCACTAGCTCCTACAATGAGCAGTTCTTC.

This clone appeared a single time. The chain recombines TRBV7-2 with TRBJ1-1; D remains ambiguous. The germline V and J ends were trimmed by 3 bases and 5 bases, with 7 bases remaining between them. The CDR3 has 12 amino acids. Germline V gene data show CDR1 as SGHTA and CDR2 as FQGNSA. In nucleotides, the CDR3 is TGTGCCAGCAGCTTTTCTAGAACTGAAGCTTTCTTT. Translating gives CASSFSRTEAFF.

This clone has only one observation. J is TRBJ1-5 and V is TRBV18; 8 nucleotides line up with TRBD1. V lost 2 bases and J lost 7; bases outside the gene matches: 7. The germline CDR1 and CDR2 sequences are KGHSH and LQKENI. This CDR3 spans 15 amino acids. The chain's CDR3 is CASSPRDRGYQPQHF. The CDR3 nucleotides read TGTGCCAGCTCACCAAGAGACAGGGGATACCAGCCCCAGCATTTT.

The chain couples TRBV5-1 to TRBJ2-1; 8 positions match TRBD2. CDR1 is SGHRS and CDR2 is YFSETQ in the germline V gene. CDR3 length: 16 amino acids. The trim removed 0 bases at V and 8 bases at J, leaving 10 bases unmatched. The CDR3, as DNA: TGCGCCAGCAGCTTGGAGGCTAGCGGGCCTTGGGATGAGCAGTTCTTC. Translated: CASSLEASGPWDEQFF. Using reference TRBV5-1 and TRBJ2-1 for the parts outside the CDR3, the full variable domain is KAGVTQTPRYLIKTRGQQVTLSCSPISGHRSVSWYQQTPGQGLQFLFEYFSETQRNKGNFPGRFSGRQFSNSRSEMNVSTLELGDSALYLCASSLEASGPWDEQFFGPGTRLTVL.

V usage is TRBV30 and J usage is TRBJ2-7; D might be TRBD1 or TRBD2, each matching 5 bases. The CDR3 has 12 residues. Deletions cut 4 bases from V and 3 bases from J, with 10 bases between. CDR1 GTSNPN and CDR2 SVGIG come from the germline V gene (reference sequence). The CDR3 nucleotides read TGTGCCTGGAAGAGGGGCGGCTACGAGCAGTACTTC. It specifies CAWKRGGYEQYF.

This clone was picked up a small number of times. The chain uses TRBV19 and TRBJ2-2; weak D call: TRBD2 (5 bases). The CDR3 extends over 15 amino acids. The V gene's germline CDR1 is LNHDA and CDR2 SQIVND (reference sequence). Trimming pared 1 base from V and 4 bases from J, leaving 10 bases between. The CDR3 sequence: CASSIVRETTGELFF. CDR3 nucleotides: TGTGCCAGTAGTATAGTGAGGGAGACCACCGGGGAGCTGTTTTTT.

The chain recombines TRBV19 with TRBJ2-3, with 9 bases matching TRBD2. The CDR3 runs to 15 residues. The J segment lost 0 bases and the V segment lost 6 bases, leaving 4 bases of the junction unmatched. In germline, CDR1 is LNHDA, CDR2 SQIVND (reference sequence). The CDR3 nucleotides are TGTGCCAGTAGCGCGACTAGCGGTAGCACAGATACGCAGTATTTT. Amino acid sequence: CASSATSGSTDTQYF.

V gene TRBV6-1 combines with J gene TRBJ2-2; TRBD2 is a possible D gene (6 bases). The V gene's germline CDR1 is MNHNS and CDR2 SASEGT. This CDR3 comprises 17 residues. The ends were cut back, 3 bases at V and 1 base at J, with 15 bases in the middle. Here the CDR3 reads CASSDWRGLLNTGELFF. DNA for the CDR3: TGTGCCAGCAGTGATTGGAGGGGCTTGCTGAACACCGGGGAGCTGTTTTTT.

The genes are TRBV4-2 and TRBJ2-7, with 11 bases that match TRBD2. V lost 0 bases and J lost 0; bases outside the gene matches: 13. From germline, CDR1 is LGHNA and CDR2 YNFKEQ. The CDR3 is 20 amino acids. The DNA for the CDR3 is TGTGCCAGCAGCCAAGATCTGGCTAGCGGGAGGCCAAGAAGCTCCTACGAGCAGTACTTC. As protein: CASSQDLASGRPRSSYEQYF.

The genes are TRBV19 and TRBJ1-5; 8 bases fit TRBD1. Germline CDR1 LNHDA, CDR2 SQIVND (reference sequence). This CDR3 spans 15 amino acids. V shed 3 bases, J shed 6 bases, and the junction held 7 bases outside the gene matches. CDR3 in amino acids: CASSMDRERFQPQHF. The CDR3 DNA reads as TGTGCCAGTAGTATGGACAGGGAGCGGTTTCAGCCCCAGCATTTT.

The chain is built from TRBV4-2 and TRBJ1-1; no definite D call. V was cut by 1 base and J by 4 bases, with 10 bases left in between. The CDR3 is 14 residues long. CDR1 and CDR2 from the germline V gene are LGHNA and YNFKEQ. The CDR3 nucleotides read TGTGCCAGCAGCCAAGCTTCCGCAGCCACTGAAGCTTTCTTT. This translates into CASSQASAATEAFF.

As DNA, the CDR3 is TGCGCCAGCAGCCAAGAGAATAGCTACGAGCAGTACTTC. Translating gives CASSQENSYEQYF. The chain employs TRBV4-1 and TRBJ2-7; no definite D call. The germline CDR1 and CDR2 sequences are MGHRA and YSYEKL. This CDR3 is 13 amino acids long. V was trimmed by 0 bases and J by 3 bases, leaving 6 bases between them.

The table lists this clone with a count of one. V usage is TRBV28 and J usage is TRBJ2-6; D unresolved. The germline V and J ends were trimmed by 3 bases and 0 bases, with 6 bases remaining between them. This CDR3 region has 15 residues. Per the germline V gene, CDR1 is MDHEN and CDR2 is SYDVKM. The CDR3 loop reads CASSFSGSGANVLTF. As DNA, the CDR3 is TGTGCCAGCAGTTTTTCGGGCTCTGGGGCCAACGTCCTGACTTTC.

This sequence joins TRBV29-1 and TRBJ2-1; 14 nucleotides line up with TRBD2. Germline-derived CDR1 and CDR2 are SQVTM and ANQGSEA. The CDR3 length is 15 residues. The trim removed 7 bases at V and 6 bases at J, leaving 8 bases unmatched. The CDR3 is CSARVGLAGVNEQFF. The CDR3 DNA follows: TGCAGCGCCCGGGTGGGACTAGCGGGAGTCAATGAGCAGTTCTTC.

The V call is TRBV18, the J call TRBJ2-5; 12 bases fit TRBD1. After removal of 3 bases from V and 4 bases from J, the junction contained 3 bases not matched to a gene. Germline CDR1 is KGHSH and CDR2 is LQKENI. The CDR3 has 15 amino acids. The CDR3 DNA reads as TGTGCCAGCTCACCGGGACAGGGGGCGCGAGAGACCCAGTACTTC. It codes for CASSPGQGARETQYF.

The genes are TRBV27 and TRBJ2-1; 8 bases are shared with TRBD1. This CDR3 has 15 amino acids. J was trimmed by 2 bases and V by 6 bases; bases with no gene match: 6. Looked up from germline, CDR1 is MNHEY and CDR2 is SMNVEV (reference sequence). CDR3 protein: CASSHQGAAYNEQFF. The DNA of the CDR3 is TGTGCCAGCAGCCACCAGGGGGCAGCCTACAATGAGCAGTTCTTC.